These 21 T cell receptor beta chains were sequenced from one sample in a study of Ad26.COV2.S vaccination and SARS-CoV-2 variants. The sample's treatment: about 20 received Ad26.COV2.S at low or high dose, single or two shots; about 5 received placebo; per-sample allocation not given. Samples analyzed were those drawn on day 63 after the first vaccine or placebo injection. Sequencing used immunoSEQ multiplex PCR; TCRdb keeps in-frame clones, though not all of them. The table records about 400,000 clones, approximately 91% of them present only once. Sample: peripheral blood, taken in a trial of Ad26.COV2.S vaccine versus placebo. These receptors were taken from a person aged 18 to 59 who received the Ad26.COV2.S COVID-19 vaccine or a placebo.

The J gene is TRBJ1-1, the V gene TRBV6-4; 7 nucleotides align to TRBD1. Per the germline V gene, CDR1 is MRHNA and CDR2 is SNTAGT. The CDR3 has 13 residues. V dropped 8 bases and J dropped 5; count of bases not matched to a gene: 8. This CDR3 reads CASQGVNCTEAFF. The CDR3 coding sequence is TGTGCCAGCCAGGGGGTTAATTGTACTGAAGCTTTCTTT.

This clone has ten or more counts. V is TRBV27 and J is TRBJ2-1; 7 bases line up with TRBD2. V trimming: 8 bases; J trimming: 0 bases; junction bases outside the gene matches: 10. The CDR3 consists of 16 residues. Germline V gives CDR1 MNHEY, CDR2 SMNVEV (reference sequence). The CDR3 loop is CASFRSGVSSYNEQFF. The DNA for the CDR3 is TGTGCCAGCTTTAGGAGCGGGGTTAGCTCCTACAATGAGCAGTTCTTC.

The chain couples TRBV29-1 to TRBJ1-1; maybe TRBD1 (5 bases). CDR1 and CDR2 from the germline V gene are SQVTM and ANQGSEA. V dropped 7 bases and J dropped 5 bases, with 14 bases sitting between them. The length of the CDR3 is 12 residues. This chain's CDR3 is CSGSGTGTEAFF. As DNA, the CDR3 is TGCAGCGGCTCCGGGACGGGGACTGAAGCTTTCTTT.

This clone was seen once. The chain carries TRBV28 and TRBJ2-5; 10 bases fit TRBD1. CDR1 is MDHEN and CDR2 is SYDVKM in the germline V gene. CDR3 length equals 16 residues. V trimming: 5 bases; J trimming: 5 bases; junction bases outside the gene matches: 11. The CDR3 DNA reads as TGTGCCAGCAGTCTCAACCGACAGGGGGCGAGGGAGACCCAGTACTTC. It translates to CASSLNRQGARETQYF.

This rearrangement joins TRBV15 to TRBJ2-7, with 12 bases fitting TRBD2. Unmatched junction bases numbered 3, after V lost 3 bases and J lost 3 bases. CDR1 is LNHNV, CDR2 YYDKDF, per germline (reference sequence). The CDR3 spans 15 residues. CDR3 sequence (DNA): TGTGCCACCAGCAGTGGGACTAGCGGGTTCTACGAGCAGTACTTC. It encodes CATSSGTSGFYEQYF.

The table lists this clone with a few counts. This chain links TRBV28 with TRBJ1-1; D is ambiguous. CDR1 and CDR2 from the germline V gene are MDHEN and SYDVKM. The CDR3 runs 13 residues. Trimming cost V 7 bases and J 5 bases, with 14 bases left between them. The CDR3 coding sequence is TGTGCCAGCACTCAGGAGGTGCGAACTGAAGCTTTCTTT. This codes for CASTQEVRTEAFF.

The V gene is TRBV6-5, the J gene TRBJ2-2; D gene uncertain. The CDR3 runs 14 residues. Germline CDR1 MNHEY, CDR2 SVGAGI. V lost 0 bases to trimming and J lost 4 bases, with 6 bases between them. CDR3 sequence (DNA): TGTGCCAGCAGTTACTCACATTCCACCGGGGAGCTGTTTTTT. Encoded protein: CASSYSHSTGELFF.

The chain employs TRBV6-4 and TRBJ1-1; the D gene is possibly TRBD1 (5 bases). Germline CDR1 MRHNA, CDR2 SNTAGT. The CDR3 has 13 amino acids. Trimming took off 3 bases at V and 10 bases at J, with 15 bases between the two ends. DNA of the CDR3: TGTGCCAGCAGTGAAGGTTCGGGGACGGGAGCTTTCTTT. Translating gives CASSEGSGTGAFF.

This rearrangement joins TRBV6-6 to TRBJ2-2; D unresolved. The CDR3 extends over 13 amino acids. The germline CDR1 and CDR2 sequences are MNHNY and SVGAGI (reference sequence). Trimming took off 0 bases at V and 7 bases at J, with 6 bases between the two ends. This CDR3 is CASSYSSNGELFF. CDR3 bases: TGTGCCAGCAGTTACTCTAGTAACGGGGAGCTGTTTTTT.

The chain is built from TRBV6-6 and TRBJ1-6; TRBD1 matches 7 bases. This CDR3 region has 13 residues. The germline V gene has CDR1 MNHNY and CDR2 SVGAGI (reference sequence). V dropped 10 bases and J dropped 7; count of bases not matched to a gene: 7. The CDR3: CATLRDRNSPLHF. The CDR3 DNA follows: TGTGCCACCTTGCGGGACAGAAATTCACCCCTCCACTTT.

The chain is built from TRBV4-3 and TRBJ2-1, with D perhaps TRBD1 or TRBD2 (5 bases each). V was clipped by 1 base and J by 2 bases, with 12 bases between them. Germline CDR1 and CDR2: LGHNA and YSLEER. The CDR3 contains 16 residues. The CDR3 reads CASSQAGRGPYNEQFF. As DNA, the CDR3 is TGCGCCAGCAGCCAAGCTGGCCGGGGACCCTACAATGAGCAGTTCTTC.

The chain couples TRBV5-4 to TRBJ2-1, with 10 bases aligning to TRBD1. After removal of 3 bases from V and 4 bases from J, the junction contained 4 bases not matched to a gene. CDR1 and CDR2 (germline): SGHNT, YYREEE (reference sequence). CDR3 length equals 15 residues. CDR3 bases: TGTGCCAGCAGCTCGGGACAGGGGAAGTACAATGAGCAGTTCTTC. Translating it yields CASSSGQGKYNEQFF.

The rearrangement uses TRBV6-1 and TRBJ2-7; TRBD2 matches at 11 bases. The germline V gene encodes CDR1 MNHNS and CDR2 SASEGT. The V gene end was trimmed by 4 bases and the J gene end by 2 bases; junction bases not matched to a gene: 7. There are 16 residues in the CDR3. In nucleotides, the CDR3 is TGTGCCAGCAGTGGGCCACGTAGCGGGAGGGCCTACGAGCAGTACTTC. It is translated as CASSGPRSGRAYEQYF.

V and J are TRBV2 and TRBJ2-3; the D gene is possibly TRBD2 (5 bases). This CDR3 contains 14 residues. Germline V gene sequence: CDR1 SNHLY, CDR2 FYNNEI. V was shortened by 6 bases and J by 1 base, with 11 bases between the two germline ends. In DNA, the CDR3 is TGTGCCAGCAGCCGGAGCGGAGGCACAGATACGCAGTATTTT. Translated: CASSRSGGTDTQYF.

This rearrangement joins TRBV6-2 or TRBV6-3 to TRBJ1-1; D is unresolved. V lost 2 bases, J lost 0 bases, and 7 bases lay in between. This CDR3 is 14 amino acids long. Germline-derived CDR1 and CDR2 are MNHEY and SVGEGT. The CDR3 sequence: CASSYPSMNTEAFF. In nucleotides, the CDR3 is TGTGCCAGCAGTTACCCGTCAATGAACACTGAAGCTTTCTTT.

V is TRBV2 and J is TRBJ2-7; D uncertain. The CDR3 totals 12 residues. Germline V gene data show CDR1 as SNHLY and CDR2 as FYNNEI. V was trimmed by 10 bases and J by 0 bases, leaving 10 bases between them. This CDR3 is CANSQSSYEQYF. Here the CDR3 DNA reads TGTGCCAACTCACAGAGCTCCTACGAGCAGTACTTC.

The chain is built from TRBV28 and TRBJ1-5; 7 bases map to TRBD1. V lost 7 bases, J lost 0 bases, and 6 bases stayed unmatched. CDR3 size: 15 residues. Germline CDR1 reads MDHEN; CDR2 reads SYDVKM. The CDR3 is CASNRQGPSNQPQHF. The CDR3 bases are TGTGCCAGCAACCGACAGGGTCCTAGCAATCAGCCCCAGCATTTT.

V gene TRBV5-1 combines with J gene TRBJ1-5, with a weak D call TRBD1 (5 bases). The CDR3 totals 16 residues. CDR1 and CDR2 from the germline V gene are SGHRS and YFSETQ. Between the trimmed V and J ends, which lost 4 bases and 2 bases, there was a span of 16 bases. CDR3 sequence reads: CASSPWGPGGNQPQHF. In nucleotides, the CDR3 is TGCGCCAGCAGCCCATGGGGCCCTGGGGGCAATCAGCCCCAGCATTTT. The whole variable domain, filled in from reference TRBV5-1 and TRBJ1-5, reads KAGVTQTPRYLIKTRGQQVTLSCSPISGHRSVSWYQQTPGQGLQFLFEYFSETQRNKGNFPGRFSGRQFSNSRSEMNVSTLELGDSALYLCASSPWGPGGNQPQHFGDGTRLSIL.

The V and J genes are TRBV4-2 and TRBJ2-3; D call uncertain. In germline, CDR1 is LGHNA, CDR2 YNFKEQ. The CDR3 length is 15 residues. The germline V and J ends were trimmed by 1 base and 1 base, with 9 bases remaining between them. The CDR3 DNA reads TGTGCCAGCAGCCAAGGGAGCGTACGCACAGATACGCAGTATTTT. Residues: CASSQGSVRTDTQYF.

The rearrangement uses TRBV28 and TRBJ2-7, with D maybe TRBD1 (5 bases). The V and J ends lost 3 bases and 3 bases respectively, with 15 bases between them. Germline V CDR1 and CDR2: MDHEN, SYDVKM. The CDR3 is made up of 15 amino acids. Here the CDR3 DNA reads TGTGCCAGCAGTTTGGGTGCCGGAAGGGGCTACGAGCAGTACTTC. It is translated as CASSLGAGRGYEQYF.

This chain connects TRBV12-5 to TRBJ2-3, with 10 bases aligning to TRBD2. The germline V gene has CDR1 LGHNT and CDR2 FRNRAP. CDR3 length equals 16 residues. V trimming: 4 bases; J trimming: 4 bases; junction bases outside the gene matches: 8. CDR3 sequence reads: CASGSLPSGSADTQYF. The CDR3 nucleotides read TGTGCTAGTGGTTCCCTGCCTAGCGGGAGCGCAGATACGCAGTATTTT.